This entry describes one T cell receptor (beta chain). Its antigen is unidentified. Germline CDR1 reads MDHEN; CDR2 reads SYDVKM. The CDR3 sequence is 17 residues long. The V and J ends lost 0 bases and 4 bases respectively, with 18 bases between them. These data are taken from a study of T cell responses to AZD1222 COVID-19 vaccine. Data came from immunoSEQ multiplex PCR; TCRdb stores just in-frame clones and leaves some out. Among about 160,000 clones listed, around 92% were seen once. Study results and limitations: Seropositivity was recorded at baseline in only 6 or 7 AZD1222 recipients. A mostly white British donor set with more females was recruited, and clonal diversity was possibly underestimated. Spike-specific TCRs gained breadth and depth after people received two AZD1222 doses.

The origin of this receptor is an adult in good health. Specimen: peripheral blood, collected on day 0 of MenACWY control vaccination. The V gene is TRBV28, the J gene TRBJ1-1; D is perhaps TRBD1 (5 bases). The DNA for the CDR3 is TGTGCCAGCAGTTTATGGTCCGGGGGAGCCCGGGCCACTGAAGCTTTCTTT. Residues: CASSLWSGGARATEAFF.